This TCR beta chain was recovered during a study of T cells after yellow fever vaccination. Overall study findings and caveats: A weaker but faster secondary response was observed, peaking on day 5 versus 15. Contaminants from the bulk population, in the form of abundant clonotypes, could be found in FACS-sorted repertoires. Most primary-vaccination clones reappeared after the booster (about 97% CD4, 88% CD8).

Synthesis of TCR cDNA relied on 5'RACE template switching, which attached a universal primer site and UMIs. One entry per CDR3 protein results from TCRdb running MiXCR on the 5' RACE reads. Of 300,000 to 350,000 distinct CDR3 sequences in the sample, about 10% are singletons; the top ten hold under 4%. This clonotype was seen ten or more times. Its antigen remains unidentified. The germline V and J ends were trimmed by 0 bases and 3 bases, with 14 bases remaining between them. The germline gives CDR1 MGHRA, CDR2 YSYEKL. CDR3 size: 16 residues. The sample consisted of CD4+ T cells sorted from PBMCs, taken 45 days after the yellow fever booster vaccination. This TCR came from a man aged 18 to 35 who received the YFV17D yellow fever vaccine. This rearrangement joins TRBV4-1 to TRBJ2-5; D ambiguous. The CDR3, as DNA: TGCGCCAGCAGCCAAGACGTTCGGCAAAGGGAAGAGACCCAGTACTTC. It yields the protein CASSQDVRQREETQYF.